This T cell receptor (beta chain) was observed in a study of blood T cells in healthy people across ages (dated by TCRdb to the mid-2010s). In terms of the full investigation: In model experiments, template switching captured roughly one uniquely barcoded TCR beta cDNA molecule for every two T cells. Age-related changes in TCR beta repertoire diversity were measured in the study by deep sequencing normalized with unique cDNA molecular identifiers. Donors were grouped into four age groups: young (average approximately 15 years), middle-aged (roughly 37), aged (62) and long-lived (82). To avoid experimental bias, donors of different ages were spread randomly across the sequencing lanes. Using the same blood draw, the study looked at two additional independent replicas of 1 million unique cDNA reads for two donors, one aged 18 to 30 and the other aged 80 or older.

The library was generated by 5' RACE. TCRdb shows the sequencer as Illumina HiSeq 2500. A second 7 to 11 cycle PCR used a sample-barcoded 5' primer and a J-beta primer mix. Each TCR beta cDNA molecule received a unique molecular identifier from a template-switch 5' adaptor carrying 12 random nucleotides. Each sample yielded at least 2.5 million CDR3-containing paired-end reads. The Mint cDNA synthesis kit, primed by a TRBC-specific oligonucleotide, was used to synthesize first-strand cDNA from all RNA. All cDNA was treated with uracil-DNA glycosylase and then went through a first 18-cycle PCR with the universal primers M1SS and BC2_uni_R. From the authors' description of their analysis: For normalization, 1 million high-quality reads, each with a distinct molecular identifier, were randomly selected from each sample. Reads sharing molecular identifiers were discarded rather than binned into consensus sequences. MiTCR, with a Q25 quality threshold and the strictest error-elimination algorithm, was used for CDR3 identification, clonotype clustering and error correction. Lower-bound total TCR beta diversity was estimated with a nonparametric unseen species model using Euler transformation. TCRdb applied fastp at Q25 and MiXCR to the public reads, then kept only in-frame beta chains. Records with the same CDR3 protein are collapsed into one entry carrying the most frequent genes and DNA. V and J calls and clone size were set by TCRdb, not the authors. Across this sample there are 660,000 or so distinct CDR3 sequences, with 58% seen only once. The ten most abundant clones make up over 30% of the sample.

Broader findings and caveats from the paper: Because donor CMV infection status was unknown, age-related changes in expanded clonotypes were potentially confounded. Compared with the aged group, the long-lived group had more naive CD4+ T cells, fewer expanded clones and increased TCR diversity, suggesting age selection. There was a strong correlation between observed TCR beta diversity and the percentage of naive T cells measured by flow cytometry. Observed TCR beta diversity per million T cells fell roughly linearly with age, and a significant reduction was already apparent by age around 39. Estimates of total diversity based on one million sequenced T cells were regarded as lower bounds and as underestimates. Bulk unsorted PBMC profiling prevented conclusive comparison of naive and antigen-experienced compartments.

The donors were 40 or so Caucasian individuals from Russia, aged about 6 to 100 years, who were systemically healthy. Each donor gave ten milliliters of peripheral blood, drawn into EDTA-treated Vacutainer tubes. Ficoll-Paque density-gradient centrifugation was used to isolate PBMCs, with at least 6.5 million per sample. Trizol reagent was used to extract total RNA from the PBMCs, yielding at least 5.5 micrograms per sample. For every donor, flow cytometry on a PBMC aliquot measured the percentage of naive CD45RAhigh/CD27high T cells. In the case of this clonotype: This clone's antigen is unknown. Base qualities are not at hand, and no much larger clone is one base apart.

Trimming removed 0 bases from V and 0 bases from J; the gene matches leave 7 bases unexplained. From the cysteine through the phenylalanine, the CDR3 covers 19 amino acids. The entry retains the CDR3 DNA only, 57 bases that are in frame from base 1. Sequences MGHRA (CDR1) and YSYEKL (CDR2) are obtained from the germline V gene. This receptor was obtained from a man aged 55 to 70 in good health. Input material: blood. Recombination joined TRBV4-1 with TRBJ2-3, with 12 middle bases fitting TRBD2. The CDR3 protein sequence reads: CASSQERLAGDTSTDTQYF. The base sequence is TGCGCCAGCAGCCAAGAACGACTAGCGGGGGACACTAGCACAGATACGCAGTATTTT.